The next 21 T cell receptor beta chains were all read from a single sample in a study of control samples from healthy donors and cancer patients (dated by TCRdb to the early 2020s). Library prep was done by the immunoSEQ multiplex PCR assay. TCRdb retrieved this table from immuneACCESS and kept in-frame rearrangements only. Not all clones are present; in checked studies, unresolved V genes account for under half, and no reason is known for the remainder. The sample table holds 70,000 or so clones, of which 84% were seen once. The ten biggest clones cover roughly 28% of the sample. The sequencing input was blood. The receptor source for this set is a man between 45 and 60 years old in good health.

This chain uses TRBV19 with TRBJ2-7; 9 bases map to TRBD1. CDR1 is LNHDA and CDR2 is SQIVND in the germline V gene (reference sequence). CDR3 length equals 13 residues. The V segment lost 10 bases and the J segment 5 bases; nucleotides outside the gene matches: 9. The CDR3 nucleotides are TGTGCCACTCGGACAGGGGCGATCGACGAGCAGTACTTC. This codes for CATRTGAIDEQYF.

The V call is TRBV9, the J call TRBJ2-5; 7 bases agree with TRBD1. Germline lookup yields CDR1 SGDLS and CDR2 YYNGEE. The V and J ends lost 0 bases and 1 base, in that order; junction bases with no gene match: 6. CDR3 length equals 16 residues. CDR3 coding DNA: TGTGCCAGCAGCGTAGGGGACAGAAGAGCCCAAGAGACCCAGTACTTC. Translation: CASSVGDRRAQETQYF. Based on the CDR3 plus reference TRBV9 and TRBJ2-5, the full variable domain is DSGVTQTPKHLITATGQRVTLRCSPRSGDLSVYWYQQSLDQGLQFLIQYYNGEERAKGNILERFSAQQFPDLHSELNLSSLELGDSALYFCASSVGDRRAQETQYFGPGTRLLVL.

The V and J genes are TRBV6-2 or TRBV6-3 and TRBJ1-2; D is possibly TRBD1 (6 bases). V dropped 2 bases and J dropped 8 bases, with 15 bases sitting between them. The CDR3 contains 14 residues. The germline CDR1 and CDR2 sequences are MNHEY and SVGEGT. The CDR3 DNA follows: TGTGCCAGCAGTTACCGACAGGTGGGGAGCGGCTACACCTTC. It yields the protein CASSYRQVGSGYTF.

The chain carries TRBV4-1 and TRBJ2-1; D gene uncertain. V shed 4 bases and J shed 4 bases, with 8 bases lying between them. The CDR3 runs 13 residues. Germline loops: CDR1 MGHRA, CDR2 YSYEKL. Written as DNA, the CDR3 is TGCGCCAGCAGCCTCGGCGTTTACAATGAGCAGTTCTTC. Its protein product is CASSLGVYNEQFF.

To note about this clone: At the DNA level, this CDR3 is encoded by other sequences in the same sample as well. The chain has TRBV5-4 and TRBJ2-2, with unresolved D. The V gene lost 0 bases and the J gene lost 2 bases, with 5 bases spanning the gap. Germline V gene sequence: CDR1 SGHNT, CDR2 YYREEE (reference sequence). The CDR3 sequence is 14 residues long. The CDR3 DNA sequence: TGTGCCAGCAGCTTGGAAGCCAACACCGGGGAGCTGTTTTTT. This codes for CASSLEANTGELFF. Complete variable domain (other parts from reference TRBV5-4 and TRBJ2-2): ETGVTQSPTHLIKTRGQQVTLRCSSQSGHNTVSWYQQALGQGPQFIFQYYREEENGRGNFPPRFSGLQFPNYSSELNVNALELDDSALYLCASSLEANTGELFFGEGSRLTVL.

CDR3 loop: CASSLGRAGGYTF. The CDR3 DNA follows: TGTGCCAGCAGCTTAGGCCGGGCGGGTGGCTACACCTTC. V and J are TRBV7-2 and TRBJ1-2; D is undetermined. The CDR3 length is 13 residues. CDR1 is SGHTA and CDR2 is FQGNSA in the germline V gene. V lost 1 base, J lost 7 bases, and 10 bases lay in between.

V is TRBV2 and J is TRBJ2-1; 7 bases are a match to TRBD1. The germline gives CDR1 SNHLY, CDR2 FYNNEI. The CDR3 sequence is 14 residues long. Unmatched junction bases numbered 9, after V lost 5 bases and J lost 8 bases. As DNA, the CDR3 is TGTGCCAGCAGTCAAACAGGGGTTGGGGATGAGCAGTTCTTC. It specifies CASSQTGVGDEQFF.

CDR3 sequence: CASSSGGQGSYEQYF. As DNA, the CDR3 is TGTGCCAGCAGCTCTGGGGGACAGGGAAGCTACGAGCAGTACTTC. The rearrangement links TRBV7-3 to TRBJ2-7; 9 bases fit TRBD1. Unmatched junction bases numbered 7, after V lost 4 bases and J lost 3 bases. This CDR3 comprises 15 residues. The germline CDR1 and CDR2 sequences are SGHTA and FQGTGA.

This clone was observed a single time. This chain uses TRBV6-2 or TRBV6-3 with TRBJ2-2; no reliable D call. V was cut by 2 bases and J by 3 bases, with 7 bases left in between. From germline, CDR1 is MNHEY and CDR2 SVGEGT. CDR3 length: 14 amino acids. CDR3 nucleotides: TGTGCCAGCAGTTACGGGTTGGACACCGGGGAGCTGTTTTTT. This codes for CASSYGLDTGELFF.

The rearrangement joins TRBV11-2 to TRBJ1-1; D not certain. CDR3 size: 14 residues. Trimming shortened V by 2 bases and J by 6 bases, and 13 bases separated the two germline ends. From germline, CDR1 is SGHAT and CDR2 FQNNGV. The CDR3 coding sequence is TGTGCCAGCAGCTTATACGGTAGGGTCTCTGAAGCTTTCTTT. Translating it yields CASSLYGRVSEAFF.

A single count supports this clone. The CDR3 loop reads CASSIHRESEQYF. Here the CDR3 DNA reads TGTGCCAGTAGTATCCACAGGGAAAGCGAGCAGTACTTC. The chain couples TRBV19 to TRBJ2-7; TRBD1 might be the D (6 bases). In germline, CDR1 is LNHDA, CDR2 SQIVND (reference sequence). The CDR3 spans 13 residues. The V and J ends lost 3 bases and 6 bases respectively, with 12 bases between them.

CDR3 region: CASSPGQGNQPQHF. The DNA of the CDR3 is TGTGCCAGCAGCCCGGGACAGGGGAATCAGCCCCAGCATTTT. V gene TRBV9 combines with J gene TRBJ1-5; 10 bases align to TRBD1. The CDR3 has 14 residues. J was trimmed by 4 bases and V by 4 bases; bases with no gene match: 2. The germline V gene encodes CDR1 SGDLS and CDR2 YYNGEE.

The V gene is TRBV6-5, the J gene TRBJ2-7; the D call may be TRBD1 or TRBD2 (5 bases each). Trimming removed 6 bases from V and 2 bases from J, with 11 bases in between. The CDR3 runs 13 residues. Germline CDR1 is MNHEY and CDR2 is SVGAGI. The CDR3 is CASRRQGAYEQYF. The CDR3 DNA follows: TGTGCCAGCAGGAGGCAGGGAGCCTACGAGCAGTACTTC.

V gene TRBV24-1 combines with J gene TRBJ2-3, with D perhaps TRBD1 (6 bases). CDR3 length: 16 amino acids. Germline assignment: CDR1 KGHDR and CDR2 SFDVKD. V dropped 6 bases and J dropped 1 base, with 16 bases sitting between them. The DNA for the CDR3 is TGTGCCACCAGTAGTCCACGCAGGGGCGGCACAGATACGCAGTATTTT. Its protein is CATSSPRRGGTDTQYF.

J is TRBJ1-4 and V is TRBV5-1; D might be TRBD1 (6 bases). The CDR3 is made up of 15 amino acids. V gave up 3 bases and J gave up 0 bases, with 9 bases separating them. The germline CDR1 and CDR2 sequences are SGHRS and YFSETQ. For the CDR3, the DNA is TGCGCCAGCAGCTCAGGGGCAGCAACTAATGAAAAACTGTTTTTT. Protein sequence: CASSSGAATNEKLFF.

In this sample, this clone turned up once. This chain uses TRBV4-3 with TRBJ2-1, with 7 bases matching TRBD2. V trimming: 2 bases; J trimming: 1 base; junction bases outside the gene matches: 2. The CDR3 consists of 15 residues. The germline gives CDR1 LGHNA, CDR2 YSLEER. Here the CDR3 reads CASSQWGGSYNEQFF. Here the CDR3 DNA reads TGCGCCAGCAGCCAATGGGGGGGGTCCTACAATGAGCAGTTCTTC.

This rearrangement joins TRBV29-1 to TRBJ2-7, with D possibly matching TRBD1 (6 bases). The germline gives CDR1 SQVTM, CDR2 ANQGSEA. The CDR3 has 10 amino acids. Trimming stripped 7 bases from V and 7 bases from J, with 11 bases between. CDR3 in amino acids: CSGGQKEQYF. The DNA of the CDR3 is TGCAGCGGGGGACAAAAAGAGCAGTACTTC.

The CDR3 reads CASSLETAYEQYF. The CDR3 nucleotides are TGTGCCAGCAGTTTGGAGACAGCCTACGAGCAGTACTTC. J is TRBJ2-7 and V is TRBV28; D perhaps matches TRBD1 (5 bases). CDR3 length: 13 residues. V gave up 3 bases and J gave up 2 bases, with 8 bases separating them. Germline loops: CDR1 MDHEN, CDR2 SYDVKM.

The rearrangement joins TRBV19 to TRBJ1-6, with a possible D match to TRBD1 (5 bases). CDR3 length: 20 residues. The germline V gene encodes CDR1 LNHDA and CDR2 SQIVND (reference sequence). Trimming removed 5 bases at V and 0 bases at J, with 23 bases between. The CDR3 nucleotides read TGTGCCAGTAGTCGGCGGGGACCCGAAGCGAAATTCTCCTATAATTCACCCCTCCACTTT. The encoded protein is CASSRRGPEAKFSYNSPLHF.

J is TRBJ2-1 and V is TRBV29-1; the D call may be TRBD1 or TRBD2 (5 bases each). Germline V gene sequence: CDR1 SQVTM, CDR2 ANQGSEA. The V and J ends lost 4 bases and 2 bases respectively, with 12 bases between them. This CDR3 has 14 residues. For the CDR3, the DNA is TGCAGCGTTGTCCTTCAGGGAGCCTACAATGAGCAGTTCTTC. It translates to CSVVLQGAYNEQFF.

The rearrangement joins TRBV18 to TRBJ1-3; the match to TRBD1 covers 7 bases. CDR3 length: 17 residues. Germline lookup yields CDR1 KGHSH and CDR2 LQKENI. Trimming cost V 4 bases and J 2 bases; bases outside gene matches: 11. The CDR3 reads CASSHPRQGTTGNTIYF. The CDR3 nucleotides read TGTGCCAGCTCACACCCGAGACAGGGAACGACTGGAAACACCATATATTTT.